The 18 T cell receptor beta chains below come from one sample, sequenced in a study of HIV-infected children after antiretroviral therapy interruption. RNA-based 3' RACE libraries used unique molecular identifiers. TCRdb re-called the 3' RACE reads through MiXCR, storing one row per CDR3 protein. The sample lists about 89,000 distinct CDR3 sequences; about 6.3% were seen once. Stated treatment: PENTA 11 planned treatment interruption arm or continuous ART arm. The source material was CD45RA+ CD4+ T cells from PBMCs, pooled from several time points, sampled from a donor given antiretroviral therapy, either interrupted or continuous. Sample subset: naive CD4+ CD45RA+ CD45RO- T cells. The receptors originated from a pool of human donors with HIV.

This clonotype was recorded many times. The chain couples TRBV24-1 to TRBJ2-7, with 7 positions matching TRBD1. The CDR3 loop spans 14 amino acids. The junction had 4 bases not matched to a gene; V was cut back by 2 bases and J by 4 bases. The germline CDR1 and CDR2 sequences are KGHDR and SFDVKD. The CDR3 region is CATSDSDRRYEQYF. The CDR3 DNA is TGTGCCACCAGTGATTCGGACAGGAGGTACGAGCAGTACTTC.

This clonotype was detected a few times. This chain uses TRBV5-1 with TRBJ2-7, with TRBD1 matching over 8 bases. V lost 4 bases, J lost 3 bases, and 9 bases stayed unmatched. From germline, CDR1 is SGHRS and CDR2 YFSETQ. The CDR3 spans 15 residues. The CDR3 coding sequence is TGCGCCAGCAGCCGCGACCGGACAGGGAGCTACGAGCAGTACTTC. The encoded protein is CASSRDRTGSYEQYF. The variable domain in full, completed from reference TRBV5-1 and TRBJ2-7, reads KAGVTQTPRYLIKTRGQQVTLSCSPISGHRSVSWYQQTPGQGLQFLFEYFSETQRNKGNFPGRFSGRQFSNSRSEMNVSTLELGDSALYLCASSRDRTGSYEQYFGPGTRLTVT.

This clonotype was counted a few times. V is TRBV18 and J is TRBJ2-3; the D is unclear. V lost 8 bases to trimming and J lost 2 bases, with 11 bases between them. Germline V CDR1 and CDR2: KGHSH, LQKENI. The CDR3 is 13 residues long. In DNA form, the CDR3 reads TGTGCCAGCCGGGTATCTCTCACAGATACGCAGTATTTT. This codes for CASRVSLTDTQYF.

This clonotype occurred many times. V is TRBV5-5 and J is TRBJ1-1, with a weak D call TRBD1 (6 bases). The CDR3 length is 15 residues. Trimming cost V 4 bases and J 5 bases, with 18 bases left between them. The germline gives CDR1 SGHKS, CDR2 YYEKEE (reference sequence). CDR3 loop: CASSLRDNPRTEAFF. CDR3 sequence (DNA): TGTGCCAGCAGCCTCCGGGACAATCCTCGTACTGAAGCTTTCTTT.

This clonotype turned up a few times. The chain combines TRBV14 with TRBJ2-7; possibly TRBD1 for D (6 bases). CDR3 length: 15 amino acids. Trimming shortened V by 3 bases and J by 0 bases, and 12 bases separated the two germline ends. In germline, CDR1 is SGHDN, CDR2 FVKESK. The CDR3: CASSQHDRFSYEQYF. CDR3 DNA sequence: TGTGCCAGCAGCCAGCATGACAGGTTCTCCTACGAGCAGTACTTC.

Many counts were recorded for this clonotype. This chain joins TRBV28 and TRBJ2-1; possible D gene TRBD1, 6 bases. V dropped 6 bases and J dropped 5 bases, with 11 bases sitting between them. Germline values: CDR1 MDHEN, CDR2 SYDVKM. The CDR3 covers 13 residues. CDR3 nucleotide sequence: TGTGCCAGCAGATCCCCAGGGGACAATGAGCAGTTCTTC. This translates into CASRSPGDNEQFF.

This clonotype was picked up many times. V is TRBV9 and J is TRBJ2-3, with TRBD2 matching 9 bases. CDR1 is SGDLS and CDR2 is YYNGEE in the germline V gene. This CDR3 has 18 amino acids. V trimming: 4 bases; J trimming: 1 base; junction bases outside the gene matches: 13. The CDR3 is CASSPHRGVAGGTDTQYF. DNA for the CDR3: TGTGCCAGCAGCCCCCACCGGGGGGTAGCGGGGGGCACAGATACGCAGTATTTT.

This clonotype was found many times. The V call is TRBV6-6, the J call TRBJ2-1, with 10 bases identical to TRBD2. Germline V CDR1 and CDR2: MNHNY, SVGAGI (reference sequence). With 5 bases clipped from V and 8 bases from J, the junction kept 12 bases outside the gene matches. The CDR3 is 16 amino acids. CDR3 DNA sequence: TGTGCCAGCAGTAATAGCGGGAGGCCGGTGGTTGATGAGCAGTTCTTC. Its protein product is CASSNSGRPVVDEQFF.

This clonotype has at least ten counts. The gene calls are TRBV12-3 or TRBV12-4 and TRBJ2-5, with a possible D match to TRBD1 (6 bases). This CDR3 region has 16 residues. Trimming removed 2 bases from V and 1 base from J, with 14 bases in between. The DNA for the CDR3 is TGTGCCAGCAGTTTATTTTGGGGGCCGACCCAAGAGACCCAGTACTTC. Protein product: CASSLFWGPTQETQYF.

Ten or more counts support this clonotype. The V and J genes are TRBV12-3 or TRBV12-4 and TRBJ1-2, with D tentatively TRBD1 (5 bases). This CDR3 comprises 15 residues. V shed 1 base and J shed 8 bases, with 17 bases lying between them. This CDR3 reads CASSLGASRARGYTF. The CDR3 coding sequence is TGTGCCAGCAGTTTAGGTGCTTCCAGGGCACGGGGCTACACCTTC.

This clonotype was seen ten or more times. The chain links TRBV25-1 to TRBJ2-1; tentatively, D is TRBD2 (6 bases). In germline, CDR1 is MGHDK, CDR2 SYGVNS. The CDR3 contains 15 residues. V shed 4 bases and J shed 9 bases, with 19 bases lying between them. The CDR3 DNA is TGTGCCAGCAGTGCCCAGACTAGTACAACGTCTGAGCAGTTCTTC. Translated, it gives CASSAQTSTTSEQFF.

This clonotype was detected many times. The chain employs TRBV24-1 and TRBJ2-3; 8 bases map to TRBD2. The CDR3 has 16 amino acids. Germline loops: CDR1 KGHDR, CDR2 SFDVKD. The junction had 9 bases not matched to a gene; V was cut back by 4 bases and J by 4 bases. CDR3 amino acids: CATSDRSGRGPDTQYF. The CDR3 region has the DNA TGTGCCACCAGTGACCGGAGCGGGAGAGGTCCAGATACGCAGTATTTT.

This clonotype was seen a few times. The rearrangement joins TRBV5-1 to TRBJ2-7; tentative D call: TRBD1 (6 bases). The V and J ends lost 1 base and 1 base respectively, with 18 bases between them. Germline CDR1 and CDR2: SGHRS and YFSETQ. The CDR3 extends over 17 amino acids. CDR3 DNA: TGCGCCAGCAGCTTGCTACAGGGTGCAGGTCAATCCTACGAGCAGTACTTC. This encodes CASSLLQGAGQSYEQYF.

This clonotype was found a few times. The CDR3 DNA is TGTGCCAGCAGCTTAGTAGGGGCCGGGGAGCTGTTTTTT. This gives the protein CASSLVGAGELFF. The chain joins TRBV7-2 to TRBJ2-2; tentatively, D is TRBD1 (5 bases). Trimming stripped 1 base from V and 6 bases from J, with 6 bases between. This CDR3 comprises 13 residues. The germline gives CDR1 SGHTA, CDR2 FQGNSA.

This clonotype came up many times. The chain couples TRBV3-1 to TRBJ2-5; the D gene is possibly TRBD2 (5 bases). Per the germline V gene, CDR1 is LGHDT and CDR2 is YNNKEL (reference sequence). The V end was cut by 0 bases, the J end by 5 bases, with 22 bases between. CDR3 length: 18 amino acids. CDR3 DNA sequence: TGTGCCAGCAGCCAAGATCGTCCCGGAGCTAGCAGCCCGGAGACCCAGTACTTC. It encodes CASSQDRPGASSPETQYF.

This clonotype was seen repeatedly, ten times or more. The J gene is TRBJ2-2, the V gene TRBV18; no definite D call. The CDR3 is 16 residues long. The germline gives CDR1 KGHSH, CDR2 LQKENI. V lost 2 bases, J lost 1 base, and 11 bases lay in between. The CDR3 nucleotides are TGTGCCAGCTCACCATTAGGCCAGCTGAACACCGGGGAGCTGTTTTTT. Amino acids: CASSPLGQLNTGELFF.

This clonotype was observed many times. The V gene is TRBV12-3 or TRBV12-4, the J gene TRBJ2-5; D not certain. This CDR3 has 14 amino acids. With 1 base removed from V and 5 bases from J, the gap between germline ends came to 11 bases. CDR3 sequence: CASSLVPRVETQYF. CDR3 coding DNA: TGTGCCAGCAGTTTAGTGCCGCGAGTCGAGACCCAGTACTTC.

The V and J genes are TRBV3-1 and TRBJ1-1; D remains ambiguous. Germline V CDR1 and CDR2: LGHDT, YNNKEL (reference sequence). V was cut by 1 base and J by 12 bases, with 12 bases left in between. This CDR3 region has 12 residues. The CDR3 DNA reads as TGTGCCAGCAGCCAAGTCCGGGGTGGGACTTTCTTT. Its translation: CASSQVRGGTFF.